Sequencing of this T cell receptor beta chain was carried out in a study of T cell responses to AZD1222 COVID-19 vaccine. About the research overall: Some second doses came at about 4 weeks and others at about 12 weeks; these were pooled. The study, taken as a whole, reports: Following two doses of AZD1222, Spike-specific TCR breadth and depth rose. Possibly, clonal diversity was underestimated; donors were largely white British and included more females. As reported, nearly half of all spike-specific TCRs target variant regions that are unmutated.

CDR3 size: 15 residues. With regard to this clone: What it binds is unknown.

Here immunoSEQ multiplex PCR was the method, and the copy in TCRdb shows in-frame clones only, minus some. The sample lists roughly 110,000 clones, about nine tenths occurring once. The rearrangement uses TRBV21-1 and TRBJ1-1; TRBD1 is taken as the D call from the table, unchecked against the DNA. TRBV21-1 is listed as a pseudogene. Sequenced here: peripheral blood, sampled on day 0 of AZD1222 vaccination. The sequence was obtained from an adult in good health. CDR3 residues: CASSKIDRGQIGAFF. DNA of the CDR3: TGTGCCAGCAGCAAAATCGACAGGGGGCAAATTGGGGCTTTCTTT.